This TCR beta chain came from a study of control samples from healthy donors and cancer patients. Clones were sequenced by immunoSEQ multiplex PCR, and TCRdb holds only the in-frame ones, with some missing. Of around 150,000 clones listed, around 90% are singletons. This receptor was obtained from a man under 40 in good health. Sequencing input: blood.

The CDR3 DNA reads TGTGCCAGCAGCCCCCAAGGGAGGGGCAGGCTAGCGGGGACAGATACGCAGTATTTT. Translation gives CASSPQGRGRLAGTDTQYF. The chain joins TRBV4-2 to TRBJ2-3; 9 nucleotides line up with TRBD2. After removal of 4 bases from V and 3 bases from J, the junction contained 17 bases not matched to a gene. Per germline, CDR1 LGHNA and CDR2 YNFKEQ. The CDR3 contains 19 residues.